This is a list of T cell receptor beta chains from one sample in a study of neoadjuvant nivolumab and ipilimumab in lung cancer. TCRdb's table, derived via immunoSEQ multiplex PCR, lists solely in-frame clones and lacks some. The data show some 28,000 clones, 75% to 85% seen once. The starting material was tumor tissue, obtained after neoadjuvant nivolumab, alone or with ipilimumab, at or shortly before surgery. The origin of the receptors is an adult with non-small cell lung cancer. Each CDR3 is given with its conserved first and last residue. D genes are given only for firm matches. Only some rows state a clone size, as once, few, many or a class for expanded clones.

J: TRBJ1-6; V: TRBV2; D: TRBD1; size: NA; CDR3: CASSEGTGNSPLHF; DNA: TGTGCCAGCAGTGAAGGGACAGGGAATTCACCCCTCCACTTT
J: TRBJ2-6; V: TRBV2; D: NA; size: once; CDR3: CASSFRTGANVLTF; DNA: TGTGCCAGCAGTTTCAGAACTGGGGCCAACGTCCTGACTTTC
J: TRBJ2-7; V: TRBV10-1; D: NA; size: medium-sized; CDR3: CASRSSHHYEQYF; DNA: TGCGCCAGCAGGAGCAGCCACCACTACGAGCAGTACTTC
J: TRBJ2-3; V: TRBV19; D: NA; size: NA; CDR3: CASSMSLAETDTQYF; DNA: TGTGCCAGTAGTATGTCGCTCGCGGAGACAGATACGCAGTATTTT
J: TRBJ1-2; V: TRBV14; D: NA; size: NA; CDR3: CASSQNLGNYGYTF; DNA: TGTGCCAGCAGCCAGAACCTGGGGAACTATGGCTACACCTTC
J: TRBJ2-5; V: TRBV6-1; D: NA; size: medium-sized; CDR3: CASSETVTSQETQYF; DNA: TGTGCCAGCAGTGAAACGGTTACCTCCCAAGAGACCCAGTACTTC
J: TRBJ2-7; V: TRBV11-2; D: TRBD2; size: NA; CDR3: CASTEREGVYEQYF; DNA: TGTGCCAGCACAGAGCGGGAGGGCGTGTACGAGCAGTACTTC
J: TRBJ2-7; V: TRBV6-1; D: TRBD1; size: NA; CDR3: CASIRDRGPYEQYF; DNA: TGTGCCAGCATCCGGGACAGGGGACCCTACGAGCAGTACTTC
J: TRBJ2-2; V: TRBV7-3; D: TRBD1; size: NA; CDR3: CASSLGTVDTGELFF; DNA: TGTGCCAGCAGCCTCGGGACAGTCGACACCGGGGAGCTGTTTTTT
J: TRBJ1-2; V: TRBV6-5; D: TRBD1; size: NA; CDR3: CASSYSVGQENYGYTF; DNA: TGTGCCAGCAGTTACTCGGTTGGACAGGAGAACTATGGCTACACCTTC
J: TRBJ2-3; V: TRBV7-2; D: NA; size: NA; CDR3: CASSLYTDTQYF; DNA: TGTGCCAGCAGCTTATATACAGATACGCAGTATTTT
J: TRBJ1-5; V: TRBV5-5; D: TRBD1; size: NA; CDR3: CASSLIWGQSEISNQPQHF; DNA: TGTGCCAGCAGCTTGATCTGGGGACAGAGTGAAATTAGCAATCAGCCCCAGCATTTT
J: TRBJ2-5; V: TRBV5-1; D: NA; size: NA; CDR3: CASGEFQETQYF; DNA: TGCGCCAGCGGGGAGTTTCAGGAGACCCAGTACTTC
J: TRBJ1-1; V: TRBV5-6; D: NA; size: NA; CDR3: CASSLGGLGEAFF; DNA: TGTGCCAGCAGCTTGGGGGGCCTGGGTGAAGCTTTCTTT
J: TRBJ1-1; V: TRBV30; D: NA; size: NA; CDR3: CAWIKSGGYTEAFF; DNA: TGTGCCTGGATAAAAAGCGGTGGGTACACTGAAGCTTTCTTT
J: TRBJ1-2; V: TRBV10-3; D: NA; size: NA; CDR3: CAISESTGKNYGYTF; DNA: TGTGCCATCAGTGAGAGCACAGGGAAGAACTATGGCTACACCTTC
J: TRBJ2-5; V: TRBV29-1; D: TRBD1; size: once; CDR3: CSVAGQSQETQYF; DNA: TGCAGCGTTGCGGGACAGTCACAAGAGACCCAGTACTTC
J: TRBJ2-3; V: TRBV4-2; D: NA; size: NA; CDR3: CASSQVGGDTQYF; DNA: TGTGCCAGCAGCCAAGTGGGTGGGGATACGCAGTATTTT
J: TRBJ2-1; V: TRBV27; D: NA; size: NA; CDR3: CASSLVGFDYNEQFF; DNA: TGTGCCAGCAGTCTGGTGGGATTCGACTACAATGAGCAGTTCTTC
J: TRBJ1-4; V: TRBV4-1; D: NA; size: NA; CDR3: CASSQEQSANEKLFF; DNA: TGCGCCAGCAGCCAAGAACAGTCGGCTAATGAAAAACTGTTTTTT
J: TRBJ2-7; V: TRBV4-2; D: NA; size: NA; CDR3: CASSQVLGVDEQYF; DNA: TGTGCCAGCAGCCAAGTATTAGGGGTCGACGAGCAGTACTTC
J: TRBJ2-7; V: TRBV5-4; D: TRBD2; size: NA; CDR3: CASSSGGLQGEQYF; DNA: TGTGCCAGCAGCTCGGGGGGGTTACAAGGCGAGCAGTACTTC
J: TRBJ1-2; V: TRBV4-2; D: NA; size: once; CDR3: CASSQGNRNNYGYTF; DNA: TGTGCCAGCAGCCAAGGTAACCGGAATAACTATGGCTACACCTTC
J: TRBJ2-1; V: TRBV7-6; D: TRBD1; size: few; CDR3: CASSQDRGSNEQFF; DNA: TGTGCCAGCAGTCAAGACAGGGGGTCCAATGAGCAGTTCTTC